A selection of T cell receptor beta chains follows, all from one sample in a study of technical replicates of blood from a few donors. Here immunoSEQ multiplex PCR was the method, and the copy in TCRdb shows in-frame clones only, minus some. The sample yields approximately 69,000 clones, 88% seen once. The source material was PBMCs. Source of these receptors: a human donor in good health. Some clones in this sample may be carry-over from other donors' samples. Each CDR3 is given with its conserved first and last residue. The order of the fields is V gene, J gene, D gene, clone size, CDR3 protein, CDR3 DNA. The D gene is left open where the match is weak. Size values are once, few and many counts, or a class for expanded clones, and some rows have none.

TRBV28,TRBJ2-5,NA,NA,CASTPSLRFQETQYF,TGTGCCAGCACTCCCTCCCTACGGTTCCAAGAGACCCAGTACTTC
TRBV2,TRBJ1-2,TRBD1,NA,CASSATGTAYYGYTF,TGTGCCAGCAGTGCTACCGGGACAGCTTACTATGGCTACACCTTC
TRBV6-5,TRBJ2-7,NA,NA,CASSPFAGSSYEQYF,TGTGCCAGCAGTCCCTTTGCCGGGAGCTCCTACGAGCAGTACTTC
TRBV4-2,TRBJ2-5,TRBD2,NA,CASSQELLAGKETQYF,TGTGCCAGCAGCCAAGAATTACTAGCGGGAAAAGAGACCCAGTACTTC
TRBV7-2,TRBJ1-5,NA,NA,CARHGQSNQPQHF,TGTGCCAGACATGGACAGAGCAATCAGCCCCAGCATTTT
TRBV11-2,TRBJ2-1,NA,NA,CASSPVDLPGYNEQFF,TGTGCCAGCAGCCCAGTGGACCTGCCGGGATACAATGAGCAGTTCTTC
TRBV11-3,TRBJ1-1,NA,NA,CASSTVGATEAFF,TGTGCCAGCAGCACGGTGGGAGCCACTGAAGCTTTCTTT
TRBV14,TRBJ1-4,NA,NA,CASSKGPGETNEKLFF,TGTGCCAGCAGCAAAGGGCCGGGGGAAACTAATGAAAAACTGTTTTTT
TRBV7-3,TRBJ2-2,TRBD1,NA,CASSLWGQGYNTGELFF,TGTGCCAGCAGCTTATGGGGACAGGGGTATAACACCGGGGAGCTGTTTTTT
TRBV11-2,TRBJ1-1,NA,NA,CASSFHGGEAFF,TGTGCCAGCAGCTTTCATGGGGGGGAAGCTTTCTTT
TRBV6-1,TRBJ1-1,NA,NA,CASSETPRGAEAFF,TGTGCCAGCAGTGAAACCCCCAGGGGTGCTGAAGCTTTCTTT
TRBV5-3,TRBJ1-5,TRBD1,NA,CANPGQGRQPQHF,TGTGCCAACCCCGGACAGGGCAGGCAGCCCCAGCATTTT
TRBV7-2,TRBJ2-3,NA,NA,CASSLDRAGTQYF,TGTGCCAGCAGCTTAGATAGAGCCGGTACGCAGTATTTT
TRBV2,TRBJ1-3,NA,few,CASSVGSSGNTIYF,TGTGCCAGCAGCGTGGGGAGCTCTGGAAACACCATATATTTT
TRBV5-1,TRBJ1-1,NA,NA,CASSLAQVNTEAFF,TGCGCCAGCAGCTTGGCACAGGTGAACACTGAAGCTTTCTTT
TRBV6-4,TRBJ2-1,TRBD2,NA,CASSPTGTSRNEQFF,TGTGCCAGCAGCCCGACCGGGACTAGCCGCAATGAGCAGTTCTTC
TRBV7-9,TRBJ2-7,NA,NA,CASSLAQSAYEQYF,TGTGCCAGCAGCTTAGCGCAGTCTGCATACGAGCAGTACTTC
TRBV5-1,TRBJ2-1,TRBD2,NA,CASSLAIGTNNEQFF,TGCGCCAGCAGCTTGGCCATTGGGACTAATAATGAGCAGTTCTTC
TRBV7-6,TRBJ1-5,NA,NA,CASSLDFGGRGNQPQHF,TGTGCCAGCAGCTTAGATTTCGGGGGGCGCGGGAATCAGCCCCAGCATTTT
TRBV5-1,TRBJ2-2,NA,NA,CASSLGNPGLPNTGELFF,TGCGCCAGCAGCTTGGGGAATCCGGGACTCCCGAACACCGGGGAGCTGTTTTTT